These 9 T cell receptor beta chains share one sample of origin, sequenced in a study of naive and memory T cell subsets. For blood and skin samples, reverse transcription used TCR alpha and beta constant primers. TCRdb passed the UMI-ligation and nested PCR reads through MiXCR, listing each CDR3 protein once. The sample carries 15,000 to 20,000 distinct CDR3 sequences, 7.5% to 10% recorded once. Specified treatment: skin biopsy from PPD injection site in Mantoux-positive individual. Reverse transcription used DNase-treated unsorted total RNA, aiming for about 1 to 1,100 ng. The sample was skin, taken from a tuberculin skin test site. These receptors were collected from an adult in good health.

This clonotype was counted a few times. The chain is built from TRBV10-3 and TRBJ2-1; 10 bases align to TRBD1. Trimming cost V 6 bases and J 8 bases; bases outside gene matches: 7. The CDR3 contains 14 residues. The germline gives CDR1 ENHRY, CDR2 SYGVKD. The DNA of the CDR3 is TGTGCCATCAGGGGGACAGGGGTAGTCGATGAGCAGTTCTTC. It specifies CAIRGTGVVDEQFF.

This clonotype was observed many times. The chain links TRBV7-4 to TRBJ2-7; D remains ambiguous. The CDR3 has 13 amino acids. The ends were cut back, 1 base at V and 6 bases at J, with 10 bases in the middle. Germline loops: CDR1 SGHVT, CDR2 SQSDAQ. In nucleotides, the CDR3 is TGTGCCAGCAGCTTAGTGTGCAACATCGAGCAGTACTTC. It codes for CASSLVCNIEQYF.

This clonotype came up many times. CDR3 coding DNA: TGTGCCAGCAGCCGCAGGGCAACGGATGAAAAACTGTTTTTT. Translating it yields CASSRRATDEKLFF. This chain connects TRBV14 to TRBJ1-4; D is possibly TRBD1 (5 bases). CDR1 is SGHDN and CDR2 is FVKESK in the germline V gene. This CDR3 has 14 residues. V was clipped by 4 bases and J by 6 bases, with 12 bases between them.

The V and J genes are TRBV12-3 or TRBV12-4 and TRBJ2-7; TRBD1 is a possible D gene (5 bases). There are 14 residues in the CDR3. V was clipped by 4 bases and J by 6 bases, with 16 bases between them. CDR3 loop: CASSSDIRPSEQYF. CDR3 coding DNA: TGTGCCAGCAGTTCGGACATTCGGCCGAGCGAGCAGTACTTC.

The V call is TRBV9, the J call TRBJ1-5; the D gene is possibly TRBD1 (5 bases). Between the trimmed V and J ends, which lost 9 bases and 0 bases, there was a span of 19 bases. Germline CDR1 and CDR2: SGDLS and YYNGEE. This CDR3 is 16 amino acids long. The CDR3 is CATTRGDPYSNQPQHF. The CDR3 region has the DNA TGTGCCACCACTCGGGGGGACCCTTATAGCAATCAGCCCCAGCATTTT. Together with reference TRBV9 and TRBJ1-5, the CDR3 gives the full variable domain: DSGVTQTPKHLITATGQRVTLRCSPRSGDLSVYWYQQSLDQGLQFLIQYYNGEERAKGNILERFSAQQFPDLHSELNLSSLELGDSALYFCATTRGDPYSNQPQHFGDGTRLSIL.

About this clonotype: This may come from a read error, since a much larger clone is one base off. The V and J genes are TRBV7-2 and TRBJ2-1; D possibly corresponds to TRBD1 (6 bases). The germline gives CDR1 SGHTA, CDR2 FQGNSA. There are 13 residues in the CDR3. V shed 5 bases and J shed 7 bases, with 12 bases lying between them. In nucleotides, the CDR3 is TGTGCCAGCAGCCGTCTCAGGGGTAATGAGCAGTTCTTC. Encoded protein: CASSRLRGNEQFF. The variable domain in full, with the rest retrieved from reference TRBV7-2 and TRBJ2-1, is GAGVSQSPSNKVTEKGKDVELRCDPISGHTALYWYRQSLGQGLEFLIYFQGNSAPDKSGLPSDRFSAERTGGSVSTLTIQRTQQEDSAVYLCASSRLRGNEQFFGPGTRLTVL.

Comments on this clonotype: The junction and the germline gene differ at one end; a read error may be behind it. The chain joins TRBV20-1 to TRBJ2-5; D is ambiguous. The CDR3 runs to 13 residues. The germline CDR1 and CDR2 sequences are DFQATT and SNEGSKA (reference sequence). This CDR3 reads CSARARNQETQYF. The CDR3 DNA is TGCAGTGCCAGAGCCAGAAACCAAGAGACCCAGTACTTC.

The J gene is TRBJ2-7, the V gene TRBV29-1; 13 bases map to TRBD2. The CDR3 totals 14 residues. With 5 bases clipped from V and 6 bases from J, the junction kept 7 bases outside the gene matches. Germline V gene data show CDR1 as SQVTM and CDR2 as ANQGSEA. The CDR3 coding sequence is TGCAGCGTTACCGGACTAGCGGGAGTGAGCGAGCAGTACTTC. Amino acids: CSVTGLAGVSEQYF.

The sample holds a few counts of this clonotype. The chain recombines TRBV3-1 with TRBJ1-1, with D perhaps TRBD1 (6 bases). Trimming took 6 bases from V and 0 from J, leaving 8 bases between them. In germline, CDR1 is LGHDT, CDR2 YNNKEL (reference sequence). The CDR3 consists of 13 residues. CDR3 residues: CASSWTVNTEAFF. The CDR3 DNA reads as TGTGCCAGCAGTTGGACAGTGAACACTGAAGCTTTCTTT.